Here is one T cell receptor (beta chain) with its context. This entry is derived from a study of CD8 T cells in Susac syndrome. Reverse transcription of 0.5 to 1 ug RNA was carried out with random hexamers. The CDR3 of TCR beta was amplified by immunoSEQ multiplex PCR across 54 Vbeta and 13 Jbeta. TCRdb re-analysed the immunoSEQ multiplex PCR reads in MiXCR, keeping a single row per CDR3 protein. Among about 210,000 distinct CDR3 sequences listed, 95% were seen once. The CDR3 covers 15 residues. Germline-derived CDR1 and CDR2 are SGHAT and FQNNGV. Germline trimming cut 4 bases from V and 11 bases from J; bases unmatched to any gene: 16.

Source material: CD4+ T cells from PBMCs. The chain combines TRBV11-2 with TRBJ2-5, with TRBD1 matching 7 bases. The receptor's source is a human donor with multiple sclerosis. CDR3 amino acids: CASSSQPTGFVDQYF. In nucleotides, the CDR3 is TGTGCCAGCAGCTCCCAGCCGACAGGGTTCGTAGATCAGTACTTC.